This entry lists 25 T cell receptor beta chains sequenced from one sample in a study of graft-versus-host responses after intestinal transplantation. Clones were sequenced by immunoSEQ multiplex PCR, and TCRdb holds only the in-frame ones, with some missing. The sample contains approximately 74,000 clones, over 80% of which appear only once. The specimen was PBMCs, collected 98 days after intestinal transplantation. The receptors derive from a human patient who received an intestinal transplant, so some T cells may come from the graft donor.

The rearrangement links TRBV7-6 to TRBJ2-3; tentatively, D is TRBD1 (6 bases). There are 16 residues in the CDR3. Germline lookup yields CDR1 SGHVS and CDR2 FNYEAQ. With 1 base removed from V and 0 bases from J, the gap between germline ends came to 11 bases. The CDR3 sequence: CASSLGAGTSTDTQYF. DNA for the CDR3: TGTGCCAGCAGCTTAGGCGCAGGGACAAGCACAGATACGCAGTATTTT.

V and J are TRBV6-5 and TRBJ2-7; 11 bases are a match to TRBD2. This CDR3 spans 16 amino acids. Germline V gene data show CDR1 as MNHEY and CDR2 as SVGAGI. With V trimmed by 0 bases and J by 4 bases, 5 bases remained unmatched. The CDR3, as DNA: TGTGCCAGCAGTTACTCTGGGACTAGCGGCCTTTACGAGCAGTACTTC. This translates into CASSYSGTSGLYEQYF.

This clone has just one count. The chain carries TRBV5-1 and TRBJ2-3; 7 nucleotides agree with TRBD2. Trimming took 7 bases from V and 0 from J; bases not matched to a gene: 5. Per germline, CDR1 SGHRS and CDR2 YFSETQ. The CDR3 is 14 residues long. Here the CDR3 DNA reads TGCGCCAGCCGCGCGACTAGCAGCACAGATACGCAGTATTTT. It encodes CASRATSSTDTQYF.

V is TRBV7-9 and J is TRBJ2-3, with 12 bases that match TRBD1. This CDR3 region has 16 residues. Trimming removed 0 bases from V and 5 bases from J; junction bases left unmatched: 3. Per the germline V gene, CDR1 is SEHNR and CDR2 is FQNEAQ (reference sequence). The CDR3 DNA is TGTGCCAGCAGCTTAGCGGGGACAGGGGGCAAAGATACGCAGTATTTT. Translating it yields CASSLAGTGGKDTQYF.

V usage is TRBV27 and J usage is TRBJ2-7; D possibly corresponds to TRBD2 (6 bases). Germline lookup yields CDR1 MNHEY and CDR2 SMNVEV (reference sequence). The CDR3 length is 13 residues. V was trimmed by 3 bases and J by 6 bases, leaving 12 bases between them. The CDR3 loop is CASSFARRGEQYF. In nucleotides, the CDR3 is TGTGCCAGCAGTTTTGCGCGGCGGGGCGAGCAGTACTTC.

The V call is TRBV9, the J call TRBJ1-1; no firm D call. Germline V CDR1 and CDR2: SGDLS, YYNGEE. The CDR3 has 14 residues. V lost 0 bases to trimming and J lost 0 bases, with 6 bases between them. The CDR3 spells CASSVESMNTEAFF. The CDR3 DNA sequence: TGTGCCAGCAGCGTAGAGTCCATGAACACTGAAGCTTTCTTT.

The chain combines TRBV5-1 with TRBJ1-6; 12 nucleotides match TRBD1. The V and J ends lost 3 bases and 9 bases, in that order; junction bases with no gene match: 1. The germline CDR1 and CDR2 sequences are SGHRS and YFSETQ. The CDR3 is 14 amino acids. The CDR3 coding sequence is TGCGCCAGCAGCTCGGGACAGGGGGCTTCACCCCTCCACTTT. As protein: CASSSGQGASPLHF.

V gene TRBV2 combines with J gene TRBJ2-7; 10 bases line up with TRBD2. The V and J ends lost 6 bases and 2 bases, in that order; junction bases with no gene match: 4. The CDR3 length is 14 residues. Looked up from germline, CDR1 is SNHLY and CDR2 is FYNNEI. The chain's CDR3 is CASRRLAGAYEQYF. CDR3 nucleotide sequence: TGTGCCAGCAGACGACTAGCGGGTGCCTACGAGCAGTACTTC.

The gene calls are TRBV14 and TRBJ2-5; D perhaps matches TRBD2 (5 bases). This CDR3 comprises 13 residues. Germline assignment: CDR1 SGHDN and CDR2 FVKESK. The V gene lost 0 bases and the J gene lost 5 bases, with 7 bases spanning the gap. The CDR3 DNA sequence: TGTGCCAGCAGCCAAGAACTAGGGGAGACCCAGTACTTC. Translating it yields CASSQELGETQYF.

The chain has TRBV6-1 and TRBJ1-2; a possible D gene is TRBD1 (6 bases). Trimming pared 3 bases from V and 5 bases from J, leaving 19 bases between. Looked up from germline, CDR1 is MNHNS and CDR2 is SASEGT. The CDR3 is 16 residues long. The CDR3 sequence: CASSERAGGDEYGYTF. CDR3 nucleotide sequence: TGTGCCAGCAGTGAGAGGGCGGGGGGCGATGAGTATGGCTACACCTTC.

As to this clone: Likely a read error: the CDR3 ends without its conserved phenylalanine or tryptophan. The J gene is TRBJ1-2, the V gene TRBV25-1, with D perhaps matching TRBD1 (6 bases). This CDR3 has 15 amino acids. V was pared by 4 bases and J by 3 bases, with 15 bases between. Germline V gene sequence: CDR1 MGHDK, CDR2 SYGVNS. CDR3 protein: CASSGRGRGYYGYTL. CDR3 coding DNA: TGTGCCAGCAGTGGCCGGGGCAGGGGCTACTATGGCTACACCCTC.

The genes are TRBV15 and TRBJ2-5, with D perhaps TRBD2 (7 bases). CDR3 length equals 15 residues. Germline CDR1 LNHNV, CDR2 YYDKDF (reference sequence). Trimming removed 7 bases from V and 5 bases from J, with 20 bases in between. The CDR3 sequence: CATNTYGGALETQYF. The DNA for the CDR3 is TGTGCCACCAATACCTATGGGGGGGCTCTTGAGACCCAGTACTTC.

This clone has a handful of counts. The V gene is TRBV19, the J gene TRBJ2-5; 12 nucleotides align to TRBD2. The CDR3 is 15 amino acids. The V gene's germline CDR1 is LNHDA and CDR2 SQIVND (reference sequence). V lost 2 bases, J lost 5 bases, and 3 bases stayed unmatched. In DNA, the CDR3 is TGTGCCAGTAGTATACTAGCGGGGGGGCGGGAGACCCAGTACTTC. This sequence encodes CASSILAGGRETQYF.

The chain is built from TRBV28 and TRBJ2-7; D is unresolved. This CDR3 spans 12 amino acids. Germline assignment: CDR1 MDHEN and CDR2 SYDVKM. V lost 6 bases, J lost 5 bases, and 11 bases lay in between. DNA of the CDR3: TGTGCCAGCAGGGAGTGGACGGACGAGCAGTACTTC. This codes for CASREWTDEQYF.

The sample holds one count of this clone. The chain recombines TRBV7-9 with TRBJ2-7; possibly TRBD1 for D (5 bases). V lost 1 base to trimming and J lost 1 base, with 14 bases between them. The CDR3 consists of 16 residues. Germline values: CDR1 SEHNR, CDR2 FQNEAQ (reference sequence). Written as DNA, the CDR3 is TGTGCCAGCAGCTTAGGGAATCCGACAGAGTCCTACGAGCAGTACTTC. It codes for CASSLGNPTESYEQYF.

This sequence joins TRBV6-1 and TRBJ1-1; the D gene is possibly TRBD1 (5 bases). The V and J ends lost 2 bases and 4 bases respectively, with 14 bases between them. Germline CDR1 and CDR2: MNHNS and SASEGT. The CDR3 sequence is 15 residues long. This CDR3 reads CASSESEGRSTEAFF. The CDR3 nucleotides are TGTGCCAGCAGTGAATCGGAGGGGCGGAGCACTGAAGCTTTCTTT.

This sequence joins TRBV19 and TRBJ1-1; D gene ambiguous. Germline values: CDR1 LNHDA, CDR2 SQIVND (reference sequence). The CDR3 runs to 12 residues. Between the trimmed V and J ends, which lost 0 bases and 2 bases, there was a span of 1 base. The CDR3 reads CASSIENTEAFF. CDR3 nucleotides: TGTGCCAGTAGTATAGAAAACACTGAAGCTTTCTTT. Full variable domain (remainder filled in from reference TRBV19 and TRBJ1-1): DGGITQSPKYLFRKEGQNVTLSCEQNLNHDAMYWYRQDPGQGLRLIYYSQIVNDFQKGDIAEGYSVSREKKESFPLTVTSAQKNPTAFYLCASSIENTEAFFGQGTRLTVV.

The rearrangement joins TRBV4-1 to TRBJ2-1; D perhaps matches TRBD2 (6 bases). CDR1 is MGHRA and CDR2 is YSYEKL in the germline V gene. The V and J ends lost 4 bases and 0 bases respectively, with 22 bases between them. This CDR3 comprises 19 residues. CDR3 amino acids: CASSLYSAPRGFSYNEQFF. In DNA form, the CDR3 reads TGCGCCAGCAGCCTATATTCCGCGCCCCGGGGGTTCTCCTACAATGAGCAGTTCTTC.

The chain carries TRBV7-3 and TRBJ2-7, with D perhaps matching TRBD2 (6 bases). Germline CDR1 SGHTA, CDR2 FQGTGA. The ends were cut back, 3 bases at V and 0 bases at J, with 12 bases in the middle. The CDR3 runs 15 residues. In nucleotides, the CDR3 is TGTGCCAGCAGCTTGGATAGCGGTCCCTCCTACGAGCAGTACTTC. Encoded protein: CASSLDSGPSYEQYF.

The genes are TRBV5-5 and TRBJ1-2; D unresolved. Trimming left V 1 base short and J 4 bases short, with 11 bases between. This CDR3 has 14 residues. In germline, CDR1 is SGHKS, CDR2 YYEKEE (reference sequence). The CDR3 coding sequence is TGTGCCAGCAGCTTGTGGATGAGTACCTATGGCTACACCTTC. This translates into CASSLWMSTYGYTF.

The rearrangement joins TRBV30 to TRBJ1-1; tentative D call: TRBD1 (6 bases). The germline V gene has CDR1 GTSNPN and CDR2 SVGIG (reference sequence). The CDR3 totals 14 residues. The V end was cut by 2 bases, the J end by 0 bases, with 10 bases between. The CDR3 DNA is TGTGCCTGGAGTAATGGGGGCCTGAACACTGAAGCTTTCTTT. Protein sequence: CAWSNGGLNTEAFF.

With regard to this clone: This sample includes further DNA sequences coding for the same CDR3. The V call is TRBV19, the J call TRBJ2-3; 9 nucleotides line up with TRBD1. The CDR3 is 14 residues long. Germline V CDR1 and CDR2: LNHDA, SQIVND (reference sequence). V shed 1 base, J shed 4 bases, and the junction held 0 bases outside the gene matches. The DNA for the CDR3 is TGTGCCAGTAGTATAGGACAGGGGGCAGATACGCAGTATTTT. This codes for CASSIGQGADTQYF.

The chain carries TRBV4-1 and TRBJ1-2, with unresolved D. The CDR3 loop spans 16 amino acids. V shed 0 bases and J shed 2 bases, with 13 bases lying between them. Germline V gene data show CDR1 as MGHRA and CDR2 as YSYEKL. Here the CDR3 reads CASSQDRTDFNYGYTF. The CDR3 DNA is TGCGCCAGCAGCCAAGACAGGACGGATTTCAACTATGGCTACACCTTC.

V usage is TRBV4-1 and J usage is TRBJ2-7; perhaps TRBD2 as D (6 bases). V lost 0 bases and J 0 bases, leaving 12 bases between the germline ends. The CDR3 consists of 16 residues. Germline lookup yields CDR1 MGHRA and CDR2 YSYEKL. This CDR3 is CASSQDYGGYSYEQYF. The CDR3 DNA reads as TGCGCCAGCAGCCAAGATTATGGGGGGTACTCCTACGAGCAGTACTTC.

The chain is built from TRBV6-4 and TRBJ2-7; 12 positions agree with TRBD2. The V gene end was trimmed by 1 base and the J gene end by 5 bases; junction bases not matched to a gene: 6. This CDR3 has 16 residues. Germline V gives CDR1 MRHNA, CDR2 SNTAGT. In DNA form, the CDR3 reads TGTGCCAGCAGTGACTTCGGACTAGCGGGAAAGGACGAGCAGTACTTC. Translation gives CASSDFGLAGKDEQYF.